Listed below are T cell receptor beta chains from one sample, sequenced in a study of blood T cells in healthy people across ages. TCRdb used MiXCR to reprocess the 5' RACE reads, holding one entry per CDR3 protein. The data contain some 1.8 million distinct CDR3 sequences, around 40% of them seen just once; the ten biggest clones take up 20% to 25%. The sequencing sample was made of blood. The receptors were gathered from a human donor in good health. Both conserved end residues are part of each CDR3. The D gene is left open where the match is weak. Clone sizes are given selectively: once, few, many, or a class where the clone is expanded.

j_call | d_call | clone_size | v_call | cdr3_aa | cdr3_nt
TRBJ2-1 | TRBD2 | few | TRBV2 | CARGDSYNEQFF | TGTGCCCGGGGGGACTCCTACAATGAGCAGTTCTTC
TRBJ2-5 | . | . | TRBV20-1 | CSASESPLSFPIETQYF | TGCAGTGCCTCCGAATCCCCCCTCAGTTTTCCAATTGAGACCCAGTACTTC
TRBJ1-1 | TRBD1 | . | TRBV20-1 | CSARDKTGERWAEAFF | TGCAGTGCTAGAGATAAGACAGGGGAAAGGTGGGCTGAAGCTTTCTTT
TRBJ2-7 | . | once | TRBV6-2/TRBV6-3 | CASSYACSYEQYF | TGTGCCAGCAGTTACGCATGCTCCTACGAGCAGTACTTC
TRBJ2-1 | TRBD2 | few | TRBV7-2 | CASRYRAGNYNEQFF | TGTGCCAGCAGGTACCGAGCGGGGAACTACAATGAGCAGTTCTTC
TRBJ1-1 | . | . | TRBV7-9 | CASSFYSGEAFF | TGTGCCAGCAGCTTTTACAGTGGTGAAGCTTTCTTT
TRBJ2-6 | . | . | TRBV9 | CASSFRDSGANVLTF | TGTGCCAGCAGCTTCCGAGACTCTGGGGCCAACGTCCTGACTTTC
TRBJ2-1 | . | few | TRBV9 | CASSVEGVSYNEQFF | TGTGCCAGCAGCGTAGAGGGGGTATCCTACAATGAGCAGTTCTTC
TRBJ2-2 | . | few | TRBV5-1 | CASQVAGYTGELFF | TGCGCCAGCCAGGTGGCGGGATACACCGGGGAGCTGTTTTTT
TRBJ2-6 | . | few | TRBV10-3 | CAIEGQSSGANVLTF | TGTGCCATCGAGGGACAAAGCTCTGGGGCCAACGTCCTGACTTTC
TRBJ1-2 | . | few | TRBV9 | CASSVSQNWGGYTF | TGTGCCAGCAGCGTGTCCCAGAACTGGGGTGGCTACACCTTC